Given below is one T cell receptor (beta chain) in context. Its antigen is not known. This sample is part of a study of beta chain features in type 1 diabetes. Whole-study results and caveats: There was a moderate but significant shortening of TCRB CDR3s in all four CD4+ subsets of Type 1 diabetes patients.

The isolated RNA, all of it, was reverse transcribed, so expressed TCRB transcripts were what got sequenced. The data were produced by immunoSEQ multiplex PCR, yet TCRdb's version contains in-frame clones alone and is incomplete. Altogether hundreds of thousands of clones are present, 11% to 15% being singletons, with the ten largest covering 0.035% to 0.04%. After removal of 4 bases from V and 8 bases from J, the junction contained 15 bases not matched to a gene. CDR3 length: 17 amino acids. Germline V gene lookup returns CDR1 GTSNPN and CDR2 SVGIG (reference sequence). This sequence was found in a man between 18 and 29 years old with type 1 diabetes. Sequenced sample: naive CD4+ T cells from blood. V and J are TRBV30 and TRBJ2-1; 12 bases are a match to TRBD1. As DNA, the CDR3 is TGTGCCTGGATTCCCTTCCCCGGGACAGGGGGCCGGGATGAGCAGTTCTTC. Its protein is CAWIPFPGTGGRDEQFF.